The present T cell receptor beta chain was sequenced within a study of human T cells and chemical hapten exposure. As for the study in general: Variation in per-sample TCR yields came mainly from small pooled library volume differences.

Points from the study as a whole: With DPC sensitization, TCRs exceeding 1 in 1000 frequency showed no change.

About this clonotype: The antigen remains unidentified.

Individual cDNA molecules had unique molecular identifiers attached to them by the library. As handled by the study authors: A typical sample had 75,000 to 100,000 TCRs, with about 23,224 to 700,000 overall. MiXCR, applied by TCRdb to the RACE reads, yields one record per CDR3 protein. The V and J calls and clone size are TCRdb's, not the authors'. This table has roughly 100,000 distinct CDR3 sequences, just under 9% appearing once. The time point: healthy volunteer bleed at 2 weeks. Total RNA was extracted from unfractionated whole blood. The CDR3 length is 13 residues. Germline loops: CDR1 DFQATT, CDR2 SNEGSKA (reference sequence). Trimming removed 3 bases at V and 0 bases at J, with 6 bases between.

The sequencing sample was made of whole blood. The receptor's source is a female donor in good health. Some clones in this sample may be carry-over from other donors' samples. This chain uses TRBV20-1 with TRBJ1-3; D gene ambiguous. CDR3 in amino acids: CSASGNSGNTIYF. In DNA, the CDR3 is TGCAGTGCTAGTGGAAACTCTGGAAACACCATATATTTT.